This T cell receptor beta chain appears in the sequencing data of a study of ipilimumab plus nivolumab after autologous stem cell transplantation. Study-level information: Median doses per patient: 4 or 5 ipilimumab, roughly 8 nivolumab. The myeloma cohort included high-risk transplant-naive patients and patients relapsing within 3 years of a first autologous transplant.

Assay: immunoSEQ multiplex PCR; the TCRdb copy retains only in-frame clones and omits some. The data show 6,000 to 8,000 clones, approximately 92% seen once. This clone has only a few counts. Different DNA sequences within this sample yield the same CDR3. The CDR3 runs 14 residues. V dropped 0 bases and J dropped 4 bases, with 10 bases sitting between them. Per the germline V gene, CDR1 is MNHEY and CDR2 is SVGAGI. Patients got ipilimumab 1 mg/kg beginning 14 to 28 days post-transplant. The rearrangement links TRBV6-5 to TRBJ2-7; D might be TRBD1 (6 bases). The origin of this receptor is a female donor with multiple myeloma. The source was PBMCs, collected in a trial of ipilimumab plus nivolumab as post-transplant consolidation. In DNA, the CDR3 is TGTGCCAGCAGTTACTCACAGGGTCGGTACGAGCAGTACTTC. This codes for CASSYSQGRYEQYF.